The 2 T cell receptor beta chains reported below all come from one sample, sequenced in a study of T cell responses to AZD1222 COVID-19 vaccine. The assay was immunoSEQ multiplex PCR, and TCRdb's table has in-frame clones only and misses some. The sample shows over 85,000 clones, 88% of them seen only once. Material: peripheral blood, obtained on day 0 of AZD1222 vaccination. The receptor set was obtained from an adult in good health.

This chain links TRBV5-1 with TRBJ1-5, with TRBD1 matching 7 bases. The CDR3 is 15 amino acids. V trimming: 0 bases; J trimming: 7 bases; junction bases outside the gene matches: 7. CDR1 is SGHRS and CDR2 is YFSETQ in the germline V gene. The DNA for the CDR3 is TGCGCCAGCAGCTTGGCCGGACAGGTTGCGCAGCCCCAGCATTTT. Protein sequence: CASSLAGQVAQPQHF.

The chain carries TRBV11-2 and TRBJ2-7, with a weak D call TRBD1 (5 bases). Germline V gene sequence: CDR1 SGHAT, CDR2 FQNNGV. V lost 1 base to trimming and J lost 5 bases, with 18 bases between them. The CDR3 covers 16 residues. Written as DNA, the CDR3 is TGTGCCAGCAGCTTAGGGGATCCTGCATGGGGCCACGAGCAGTACTTC. Amino acids: CASSLGDPAWGHEQYF.